The 32 T cell receptor beta chains below all came from one sample that was sequenced in a study of cytotoxic CD8 clonotypes in ibrutinib-treated CLL. Sequenced by immunoSEQ multiplex PCR; TCRdb stores in-frame clones only, minus some. This sample has about 140,000 clones, with roughly 90% found just once. This specimen consisted of PBMCs, obtained after 12 months of ibrutinib treatment. The receptor source for this set is a human donor with chronic lymphocytic leukemia.

The DNA of the CDR3 is TGTGCCAGCAGCTTAGGCGGGACAGGGCTAACTTTCTTT. Translating it yields CASSLGGTGLTFF. The chain couples TRBV11-3 to TRBJ1-1; 9 nucleotides align to TRBD1. The CDR3 totals 13 residues. The V segment lost 1 base and the J segment 12 bases; nucleotides outside the gene matches: 6. Germline CDR1 is SGHNT and CDR2 is YENEEA.

J is TRBJ1-2 and V is TRBV27, with a tentative D call TRBD1 (5 bases). CDR1 is MNHEY, CDR2 SMNVEV, per germline (reference sequence). The V and J ends lost 4 bases and 0 bases respectively, with 15 bases between them. This CDR3 region has 16 residues. The DNA of the CDR3 is TGTGCCAGCAGTTATGGGGGGAGTTCAGCTAACTATGGCTACACCTTC. Amino acid sequence: CASSYGGSSANYGYTF.

The chain has TRBV28 and TRBJ1-2; 9 nucleotides line up with TRBD1. V was clipped by 7 bases and J by 0 bases; unmatched bases: 3. Germline loops: CDR1 MDHEN, CDR2 SYDVKM. CDR3 size: 14 residues. The CDR3 spells CASTRDRANYGYTF. The CDR3 DNA sequence: TGTGCCAGCACCCGGGACAGGGCTAACTATGGCTACACCTTC.

This rearrangement joins TRBV21-1 to TRBJ2-1; TRBD2, the D gene given by the table, was not confirmed from the DNA. TRBV21-1 is a recognized pseudogene. This CDR3 is built from 15 residues. The CDR3 bases are TGTGCCAGCACCGGCGGGACTGCCTTCTACAATGAGCAGTTCTTC. It yields the protein CASTGGTAFYNEQFF.

The chain joins TRBV20-1 to TRBJ1-1, with a possible D match to TRBD1 (5 bases). The CDR3 is 11 residues long. The germline V gene has CDR1 DFQATT and CDR2 SNEGSKA (reference sequence). V was pared by 6 bases and J by 9 bases, with 14 bases between. This chain's CDR3 is CSAPLGVQAFF. The CDR3 bases are TGCAGTGCGCCGTTGGGGGTACAAGCTTTCTTT.

This rearrangement joins TRBV7-9 to TRBJ1-1; TRBD1 matches 7 bases. Germline values: CDR1 SEHNR, CDR2 FQNEAQ (reference sequence). V lost 5 bases, J lost 1 base, and 4 bases stayed unmatched. This CDR3 spans 14 amino acids. The CDR3 DNA reads TGTGCCAGCAGCCCTCAGGGGGGGAACACTGAAGCTTTCTTT. It is translated as CASSPQGGNTEAFF.

In its sample, this clone was seen once. V gene TRBV10-3 combines with J gene TRBJ1-5, with D tentatively TRBD1 (6 bases). V was cut by 8 bases and J by 2 bases, with 13 bases left in between. This CDR3 has 14 amino acids. CDR1 and CDR2 (germline): ENHRY, SYGVKD. CDR3 bases: TGTGCCATCCGCGACGGGGGCGGCAATCAGCCCCAGCATTTT. Its translation: CAIRDGGGNQPQHF.

V gene TRBV29-1 combines with J gene TRBJ1-4, with D possibly matching TRBD1 (6 bases). Trimming stripped 7 bases from V and 4 bases from J, with 13 bases between. In germline, CDR1 is SQVTM, CDR2 ANQGSEA. This CDR3 is 13 amino acids long. The CDR3 bases are TGCAGCGGTTCACAGGGAAATAATGAAAAACTGTTTTTT. Protein: CSGSQGNNEKLFF.

The CDR3 bases are TGTGCCATCAGTGAGTCGAATACAGGGGGGAGTGACGGGGAGCTGTTTTTT. It specifies CAISESNTGGSDGELFF. The V gene is TRBV10-3, the J gene TRBJ2-2; 8 bases are a match to TRBD1. The CDR3 covers 17 residues. Germline loops: CDR1 ENHRY, CDR2 SYGVKD. Trimming took 0 bases from V and 7 from J; bases not matched to a gene: 10.

The V call is TRBV2, the J call TRBJ2-2; D unclear. V gave up 7 bases and J gave up 9 bases, with 12 bases separating them. Germline lookup yields CDR1 SNHLY and CDR2 FYNNEI. The CDR3 runs to 12 residues. The CDR3 DNA sequence: TGTGCCAGCAAACTCGCAGGCTGGGAGCTGTTTTTT. It is translated as CASKLAGWELFF.

The chain is built from TRBV6-5 and TRBJ2-7, with 10 bases lining up with TRBD1. The germline CDR1 and CDR2 sequences are MNHEY and SVGAGI. The CDR3 totals 15 residues. The V gene end was trimmed by 6 bases and the J gene end by 3 bases; junction bases not matched to a gene: 8. The CDR3 region has the DNA TGTGCCAGCAGCCCAGGGACAGGGGAAATCTACGAGCAGTACTTC. It is translated as CASSPGTGEIYEQYF.

The V call is TRBV7-9, the J call TRBJ1-5; D call uncertain. Germline V lookup: CDR1 SEHNR, CDR2 FQNEAQ (reference sequence). V was pared by 5 bases and J by 0 bases, with 8 bases between. This CDR3 has 14 residues. The CDR3 region is CASSLGYSNQPQHF. The CDR3 coding sequence is TGTGCCAGCAGCCTTGGCTATAGCAATCAGCCCCAGCATTTT. The full variable domain, with the rest looked up from reference TRBV7-9 and TRBJ1-5, is DTGVSQNPRHKITKRGQNVTFRCDPISEHNRLYWYRQTLGQGPEFLTYFQNEAQLEKSRLLSDRFSAERPKGSFSTLEIQRTEQGDSAMYLCASSLGYSNQPQHFGDGTRLSIL.

V and J are TRBV7-9 and TRBJ1-2; 8 nucleotides line up with TRBD1. Germline CDR1 reads SEHNR; CDR2 reads FQNEAQ (reference sequence). Trimming took 5 bases from V and 8 from J; bases not matched to a gene: 16. The CDR3 sequence is 16 residues long. Here the CDR3 DNA reads TGTGCCAGCAGCCTACAACCAGGGACAGGTTCACAGGGCTACACCTTC. It is translated as CASSLQPGTGSQGYTF.

The chain couples TRBV28 to TRBJ2-7; the D gene is possibly TRBD1 (5 bases). CDR1 is MDHEN and CDR2 is SYDVKM in the germline V gene. CDR3 length: 14 residues. V lost 7 bases, J lost 2 bases, and 15 bases lay in between. This CDR3 reads CASTGFPQTYEQYF. The CDR3 DNA reads TGTGCCAGCACAGGGTTTCCCCAAACCTACGAGCAGTACTTC.

CDR3 nucleotide sequence: TGTGCCAGCAAGGCAGCAACGGAAAAACTGTTTTTT. Translated, it gives CASKAATEKLFF. J is TRBJ1-4 and V is TRBV2, with D hard to call. The CDR3 totals 12 residues. Germline-derived CDR1 and CDR2 are SNHLY and FYNNEI. V lost 7 bases, J lost 8 bases, and 11 bases lay in between.

This clone appeared a single time. The rearrangement uses TRBV7-2 and TRBJ2-3; D ambiguous. The ends were cut back, 2 bases at V and 2 bases at J, with 8 bases in the middle. This CDR3 has 14 amino acids. Germline values: CDR1 SGHTA, CDR2 FQGNSA. CDR3 coding DNA: TGTGCCAGCAGCTTAAATGCGGTCACAGATACGCAGTATTTT. Amino acids: CASSLNAVTDTQYF.

The V call is TRBV6-1, the J call TRBJ2-1, with D tentatively TRBD1 (6 bases). Germline CDR1 and CDR2: MNHNS and SASEGT. This CDR3 is built from 16 residues. V was shortened by 4 bases and J by 7 bases, with 20 bases between the two germline ends. The CDR3 bases are TGTGCCAGCAGTGTTTACAGGGTCATTAATACAAATGAGCAGTTCTTC. This encodes CASSVYRVINTNEQFF.

The rearrangement joins TRBV7-8 to TRBJ2-6, with D uncertain. Germline V gene sequence: CDR1 SGHVS, CDR2 FQNEAQ. Between the trimmed V and J ends, which lost 4 bases and 4 bases, there was a span of 11 bases. There are 15 residues in the CDR3. The CDR3 DNA sequence: TGTGCCAGCAGCTCCCGTAATAGAGGGGCCAACGTCCTGACTTTC. Translation: CASSSRNRGANVLTF.

The chain recombines TRBV6-1 with TRBJ2-3; the match to TRBD2 covers 9 bases. Per germline, CDR1 MNHNS and CDR2 SASEGT. With V trimmed by 8 bases and J by 5 bases, 11 bases remained unmatched. CDR3 length: 15 amino acids. CDR3 protein: CASSGYSGSQDTQYF. In DNA form, the CDR3 reads TGTGCCAGCTCTGGCTATAGCGGGAGTCAAGATACGCAGTATTTT.

This sequence joins TRBV6-6 and TRBJ2-5, with 11 bases identical to TRBD2. The CDR3 spans 15 residues. CDR1 MNHNY and CDR2 SVGAGI come from the germline V gene (reference sequence). Unmatched junction bases numbered 9, after V lost 8 bases and J lost 4 bases. CDR3 protein: CASSIAGGPGETQYF. The DNA of the CDR3 is TGTGCCAGCTCGATAGCGGGAGGGCCGGGAGAGACCCAGTACTTC.

This clone was counted a single time. V is TRBV11-1 and J is TRBJ2-7; no clear D. Germline loops: CDR1 SGHAT, CDR2 FQDESV (reference sequence). This CDR3 has 14 residues. The V and J ends lost 2 bases and 0 bases respectively, with 8 bases between them. CDR3 sequence: CASSLMADSYEQYF. CDR3 bases: TGTGCCAGCAGCTTAATGGCGGACTCCTACGAGCAGTACTTC.

The chain couples TRBV7-8 to TRBJ2-5; TRBD2 matches 13 bases. Germline values: CDR1 SGHVS, CDR2 FQNEAQ. Unmatched junction bases numbered 7, after V lost 6 bases and J lost 0 bases. This CDR3 comprises 17 residues. CDR3 nucleotides: TGTGCCAGCAGTACGGGACTAGCGGGGTTAGACCAAGAGACCCAGTACTTC. Its protein is CASSTGLAGLDQETQYF.

This chain uses TRBV27 with TRBJ1-4, with TRBD1 as a possible D gene (5 bases). Deletions cut 2 bases from V and 5 bases from J, with 18 bases between. Germline V gene sequence: CDR1 MNHEY, CDR2 SMNVEV (reference sequence). The CDR3 extends over 17 amino acids. CDR3 region: CASSLDIVRAGNEKLFF. Here the CDR3 DNA reads TGTGCCAGCAGTTTAGATATCGTTCGGGCAGGGAATGAAAAACTGTTTTTT.

The V gene is TRBV5-8, the J gene TRBJ2-6, with 7 bases identical to TRBD1. The CDR3 sequence is 18 residues long. Germline-derived CDR1 and CDR2 are SGHTS and YDEGEE. Germline trimming cut 4 bases from V and 2 bases from J; bases unmatched to any gene: 12. CDR3 nucleotides: TGTGCCAGCAGCGGCGCGTGGGGACAGAAAGCTGGGGCCAACGTCCTGACTTTC. Encoded protein: CASSGAWGQKAGANVLTF.

The J gene is TRBJ2-7, the V gene TRBV21-1; the table's TRBD2 call for D was not verified on the DNA. TRBV21-1 is a known pseudogene. The CDR3 is 15 amino acids. The CDR3 is CASSKASGGIPEQYF. For the CDR3, the DNA is TGTGCCAGCAGCAAAGCAAGTGGCGGGATACCCGAGCAGTACTTC.

The chain has TRBV7-2 and TRBJ2-7; D uncertain. Germline V gene lookup returns CDR1 SGHTA and CDR2 FQGNSA. Trimming took off 5 bases at V and 3 bases at J, with 14 bases between the two ends. The CDR3 is made up of 14 amino acids. The CDR3 loop is CASSPQGNGYEQYF. The CDR3 DNA is TGTGCCAGCAGCCCACAAGGGAATGGCTACGAGCAGTACTTC.

V gene TRBV27 combines with J gene TRBJ2-7; 7 bases are shared with TRBD1. This CDR3 contains 15 residues. Trimming at V came to 5 bases and at J to 3 bases, leaving 10 bases not matched to a gene. Looked up from germline, CDR1 is MNHEY and CDR2 is SMNVEV (reference sequence). CDR3 bases: TGTGCCAGCAGTACGAGACAGGGCCCTTTCTACGAGCAGTACTTC. As protein: CASSTRQGPFYEQYF.

The count of this clone is one. Here the CDR3 reads CASSILTGGYGYTF. The CDR3 coding sequence is TGTGCCAGTAGTATCCTTACAGGGGGCTATGGCTACACCTTC. The chain couples TRBV19 to TRBJ1-2; 8 nucleotides align to TRBD1. This CDR3 contains 14 residues. CDR1 is LNHDA and CDR2 is SQIVND in the germline V gene (reference sequence). V was pared by 3 bases and J by 4 bases, with 4 bases of the junction left unmatched.

The genes are TRBV18 and TRBJ1-2, with 7 bases that match TRBD1. V trimming: 2 bases; J trimming: 4 bases; junction bases outside the gene matches: 4. Germline loops: CDR1 KGHSH, CDR2 LQKENI. This CDR3 contains 14 residues. The CDR3 bases are TGTGCCAGCTCACCAAAAGAGGGGGCCTATGGCTACACCTTC. Protein product: CASSPKEGAYGYTF.

This clone has just one count. This rearrangement joins TRBV11-3 to TRBJ2-2; 8 nucleotides agree with TRBD1. Looked up from germline, CDR1 is SGHNT and CDR2 is YENEEA. The CDR3 is 14 amino acids. V was clipped by 5 bases and J by 4 bases; unmatched bases: 3. CDR3 region: CASSKQGVTGELFF. DNA for the CDR3: TGTGCCAGCAGCAAACAGGGGGTCACCGGGGAGCTGTTTTTT. The full variable domain, in which reference TRBV11-3 and TRBJ2-2 provide the parts outside the CDR3, is EAGVVQSPRYKIIEKKQPVAFWCNPISGHNTLYWYLQNLGQGPELLIRYENEEAVDDSQLPKDRFSAERLKGVDSTLKIQPAELGDSAVYLCASSKQGVTGELFFGEGSRLTVL.

The V and J genes are TRBV14 and TRBJ2-1, with D possibly called TRBD1 or TRBD2 (5 bases each). Germline CDR1 SGHDN, CDR2 FVKESK. The V end lost 0 bases, the J end lost 2 bases, and 11 bases lay between the germline ends. This CDR3 comprises 16 residues. This chain's CDR3 is CASSQDWSGPYNEQFF. CDR3 nucleotides: TGTGCCAGCAGCCAAGATTGGTCGGGACCCTACAATGAGCAGTTCTTC. The full variable domain, in which reference TRBV14 and TRBJ2-1 provide the parts outside the CDR3, is EAGVTQFPSHSVIEKGQTVTLRCDPISGHDNLYWYRRVMGKEIKFLLHFVKESKQDESGMPNNRFLAERTGGTYSTLKVQPAELEDSGVYFCASSQDWSGPYNEQFFGPGTRLTVL.

The J gene is TRBJ2-7, the V gene TRBV5-6; tentatively, D is TRBD1 (8 bases). Looked up from germline, CDR1 is SGHDT and CDR2 is YYEEEE. V lost 2 bases and J lost 7, with 22 bases in between. The length of the CDR3 is 16 residues. CDR3 sequence (DNA): TGTGCCAGCAGCTTCGAACCGTTTGACAGGGGAGGGGAGCAGTACTTC. It encodes CASSFEPFDRGGEQYF.